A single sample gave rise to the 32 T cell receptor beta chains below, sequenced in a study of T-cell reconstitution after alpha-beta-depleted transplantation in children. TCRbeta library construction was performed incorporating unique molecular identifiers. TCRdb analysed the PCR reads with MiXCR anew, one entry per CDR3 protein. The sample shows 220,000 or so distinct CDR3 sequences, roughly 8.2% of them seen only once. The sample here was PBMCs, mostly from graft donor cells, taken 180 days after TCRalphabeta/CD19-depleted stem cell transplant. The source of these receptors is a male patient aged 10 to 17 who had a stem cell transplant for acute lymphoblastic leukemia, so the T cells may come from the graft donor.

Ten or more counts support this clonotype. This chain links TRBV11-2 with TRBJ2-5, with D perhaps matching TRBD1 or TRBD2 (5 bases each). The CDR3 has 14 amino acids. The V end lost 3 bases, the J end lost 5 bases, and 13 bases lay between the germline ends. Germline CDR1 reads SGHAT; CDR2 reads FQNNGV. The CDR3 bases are TGTGCCAGCAGCTTCCGGGACGGAAGGGAGACCCAGTACTTC. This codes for CASSFRDGRETQYF.

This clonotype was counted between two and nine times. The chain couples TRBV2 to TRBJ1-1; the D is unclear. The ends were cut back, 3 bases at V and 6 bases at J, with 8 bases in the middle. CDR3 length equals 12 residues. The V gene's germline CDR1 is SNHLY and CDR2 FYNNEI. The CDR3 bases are TGTGCCAGCAGTGACCGGGCAGCTGAAGCTTTCTTT. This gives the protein CASSDRAAEAFF.

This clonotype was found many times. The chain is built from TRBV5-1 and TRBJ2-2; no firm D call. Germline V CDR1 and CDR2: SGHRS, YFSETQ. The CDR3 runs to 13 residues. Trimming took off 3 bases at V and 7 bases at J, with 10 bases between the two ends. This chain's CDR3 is CASSWGISGELFF. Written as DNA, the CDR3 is TGCGCCAGCAGCTGGGGAATCAGCGGGGAGCTGTTTTTT.

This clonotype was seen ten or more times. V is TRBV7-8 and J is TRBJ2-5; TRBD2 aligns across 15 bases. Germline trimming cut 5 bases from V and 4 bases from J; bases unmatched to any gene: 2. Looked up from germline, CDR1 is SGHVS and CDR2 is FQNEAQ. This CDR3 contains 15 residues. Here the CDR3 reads CASSGLAGGGETQYF. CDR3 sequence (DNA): TGTGCCAGCAGCGGACTAGCGGGAGGGGGAGAGACCCAGTACTTC.

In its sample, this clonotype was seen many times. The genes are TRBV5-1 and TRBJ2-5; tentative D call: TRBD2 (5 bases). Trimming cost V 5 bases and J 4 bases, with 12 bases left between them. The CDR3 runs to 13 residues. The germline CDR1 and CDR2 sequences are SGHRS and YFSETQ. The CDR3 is CASRPGLGETQYF. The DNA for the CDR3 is TGCGCCAGCAGACCAGGACTGGGAGAGACCCAGTACTTC.

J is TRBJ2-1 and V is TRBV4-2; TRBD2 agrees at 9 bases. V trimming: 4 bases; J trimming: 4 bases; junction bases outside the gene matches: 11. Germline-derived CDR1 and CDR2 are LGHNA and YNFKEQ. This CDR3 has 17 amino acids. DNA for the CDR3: TGTGCCAGCAGCCGCAACAGGGCGGGAGGGCTGTACAATGAGCAGTTCTTC. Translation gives CASSRNRAGGLYNEQFF.

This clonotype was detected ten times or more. CDR3 protein: CSVGTFEAFF. DNA for the CDR3: TGCAGCGTCGGAACGTTCGAAGCTTTCTTT. The rearrangement joins TRBV29-1 to TRBJ1-1; D ambiguous. Germline loops: CDR1 SQVTM, CDR2 ANQGSEA. The CDR3 is 10 amino acids. With 6 bases removed from V and 8 bases from J, the gap between germline ends came to 10 bases.

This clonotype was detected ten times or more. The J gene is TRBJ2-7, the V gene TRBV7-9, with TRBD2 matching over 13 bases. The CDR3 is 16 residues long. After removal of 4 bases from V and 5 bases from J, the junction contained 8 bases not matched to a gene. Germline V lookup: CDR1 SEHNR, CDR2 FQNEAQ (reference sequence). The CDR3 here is CASSYSGTSGTHEQYF. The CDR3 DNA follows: TGTGCCAGCAGCTATTCCGGGACTAGCGGGACACACGAGCAGTACTTC.

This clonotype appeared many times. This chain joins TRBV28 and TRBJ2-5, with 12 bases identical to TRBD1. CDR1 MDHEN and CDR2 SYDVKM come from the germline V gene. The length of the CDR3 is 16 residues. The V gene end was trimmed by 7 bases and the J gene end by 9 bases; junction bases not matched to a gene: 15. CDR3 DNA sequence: TGTGCCAGCACCTTATCCGGGACAGGGGGCAAGAGGGCCCAGTACTTC. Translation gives CASTLSGTGGKRAQYF.

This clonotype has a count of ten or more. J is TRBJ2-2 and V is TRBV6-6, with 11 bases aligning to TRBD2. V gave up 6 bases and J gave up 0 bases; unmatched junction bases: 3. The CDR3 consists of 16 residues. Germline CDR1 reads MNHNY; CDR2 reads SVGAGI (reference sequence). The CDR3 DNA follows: TGTGCCAGCAGGACTAGCGGGATCGCGAACACCGGGGAGCTGTTTTTT. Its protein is CASRTSGIANTGELFF.

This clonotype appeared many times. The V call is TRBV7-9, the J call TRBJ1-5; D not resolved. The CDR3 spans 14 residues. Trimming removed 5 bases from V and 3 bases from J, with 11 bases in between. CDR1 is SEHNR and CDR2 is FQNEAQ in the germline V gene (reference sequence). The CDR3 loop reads CASSVDSANQPQHF. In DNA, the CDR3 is TGTGCCAGCAGCGTGGATAGCGCCAATCAGCCCCAGCATTTT.

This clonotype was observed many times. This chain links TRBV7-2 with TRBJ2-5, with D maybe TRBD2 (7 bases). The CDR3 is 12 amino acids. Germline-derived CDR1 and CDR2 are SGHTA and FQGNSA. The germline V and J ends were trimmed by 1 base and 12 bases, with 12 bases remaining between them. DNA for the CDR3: TGTGCCAGCAGCTTAGGAGGGGGGGCCAAGTACTTC. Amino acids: CASSLGGGAKYF. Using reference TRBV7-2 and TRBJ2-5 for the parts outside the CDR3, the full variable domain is GAGVSQSPSNKVTEKGKDVELRCDPISGHTALYWYRQSLGQGLEFLIYFQGNSAPDKSGLPSDRFSAERTGGSVSTLTIQRTQQEDSAVYLCASSLGGGAKYFGPGTRLLVL.

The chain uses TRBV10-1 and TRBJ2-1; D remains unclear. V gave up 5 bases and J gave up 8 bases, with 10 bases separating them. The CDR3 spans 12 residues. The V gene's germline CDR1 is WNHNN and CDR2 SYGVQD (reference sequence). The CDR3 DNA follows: TGCGCCAGCAGTCCTCGGTCGGATGAGCAGTTCTTC. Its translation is CASSPRSDEQFF.

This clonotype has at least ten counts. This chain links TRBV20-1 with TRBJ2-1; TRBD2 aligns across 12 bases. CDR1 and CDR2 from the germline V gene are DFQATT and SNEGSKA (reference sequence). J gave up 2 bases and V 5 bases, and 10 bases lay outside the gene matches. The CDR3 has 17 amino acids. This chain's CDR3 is CSAEPSGRARPYNEQFF. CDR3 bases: TGCAGTGCTGAACCTAGCGGGAGGGCGAGGCCCTACAATGAGCAGTTCTTC.

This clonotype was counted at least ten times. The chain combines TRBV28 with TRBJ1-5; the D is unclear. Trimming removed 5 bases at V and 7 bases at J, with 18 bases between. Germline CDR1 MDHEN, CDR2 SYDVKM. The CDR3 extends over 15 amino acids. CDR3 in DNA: TGTGCCAGCAGTAAAGGTCTGGGAAAGCACCAGCCCCAGCATTTT. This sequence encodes CASSKGLGKHQPQHF.

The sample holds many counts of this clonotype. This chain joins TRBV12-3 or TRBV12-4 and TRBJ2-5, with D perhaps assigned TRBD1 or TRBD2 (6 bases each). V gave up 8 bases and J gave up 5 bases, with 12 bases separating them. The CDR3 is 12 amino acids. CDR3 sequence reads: CASRRGGETQYF. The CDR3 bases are TGTGCCAGCCGCCGAGGGGGGGAGACCCAGTACTTC.

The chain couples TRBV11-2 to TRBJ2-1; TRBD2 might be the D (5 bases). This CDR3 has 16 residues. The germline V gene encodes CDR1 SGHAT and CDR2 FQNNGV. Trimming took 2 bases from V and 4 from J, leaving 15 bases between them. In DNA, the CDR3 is TGTGCCAGCAGCTTACCAGGTGGACTTCTTTACAATGAGCAGTTCTTC. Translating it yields CASSLPGGLLYNEQFF.

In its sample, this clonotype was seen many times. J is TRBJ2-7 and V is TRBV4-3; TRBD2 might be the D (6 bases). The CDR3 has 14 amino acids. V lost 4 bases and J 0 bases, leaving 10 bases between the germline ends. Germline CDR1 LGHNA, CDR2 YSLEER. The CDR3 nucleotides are TGCGCCAGCAGCCCCGGGACTCTCTCCTACGAGCAGTACTTC. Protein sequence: CASSPGTLSYEQYF.

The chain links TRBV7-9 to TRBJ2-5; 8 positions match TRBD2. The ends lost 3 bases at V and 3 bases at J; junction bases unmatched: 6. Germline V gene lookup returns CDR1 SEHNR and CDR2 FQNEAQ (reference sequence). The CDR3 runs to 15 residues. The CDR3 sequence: CASSFLSGAEETQYF. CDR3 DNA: TGTGCCAGCAGCTTCCTTAGCGGGGCTGAAGAGACCCAGTACTTC.

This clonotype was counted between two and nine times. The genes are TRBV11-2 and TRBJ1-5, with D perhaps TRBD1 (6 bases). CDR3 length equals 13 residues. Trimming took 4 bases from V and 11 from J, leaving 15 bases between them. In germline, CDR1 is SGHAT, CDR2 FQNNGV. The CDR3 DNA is TGTGCCAGCAGCTCATTTGGGACAAAGGCCCAGCATTTT. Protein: CASSSFGTKAQHF.

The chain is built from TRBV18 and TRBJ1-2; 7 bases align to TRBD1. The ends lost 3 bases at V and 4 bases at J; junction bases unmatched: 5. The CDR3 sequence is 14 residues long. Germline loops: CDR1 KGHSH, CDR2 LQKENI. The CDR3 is CASSPGQVIYGYTF. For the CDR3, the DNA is TGTGCCAGCTCACCCGGACAGGTCATCTATGGCTACACCTTC.

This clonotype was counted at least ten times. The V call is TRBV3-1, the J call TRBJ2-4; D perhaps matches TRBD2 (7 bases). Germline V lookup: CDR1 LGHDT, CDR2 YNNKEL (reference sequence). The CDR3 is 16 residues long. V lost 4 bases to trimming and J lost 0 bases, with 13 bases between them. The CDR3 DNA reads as TGTGCCAGCAGCCTGTCCGGGGGGCTAGCCAAAAACATTCAGTACTTC. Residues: CASSLSGGLAKNIQYF.

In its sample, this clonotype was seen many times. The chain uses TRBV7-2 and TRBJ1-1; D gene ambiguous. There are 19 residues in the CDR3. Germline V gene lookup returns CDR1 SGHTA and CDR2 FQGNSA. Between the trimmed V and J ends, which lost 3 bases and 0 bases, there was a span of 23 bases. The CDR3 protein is CASSFRTRSQKAMNTEAFF. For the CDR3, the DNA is TGTGCCAGCAGCTTCCGTACGAGGAGCCAAAAAGCCATGAACACTGAAGCTTTCTTT.

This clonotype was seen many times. CDR3 residues: CSVQTGGAGTQYF. The CDR3 bases are TGCAGCGTTCAGACAGGGGGCGCGGGGACCCAGTACTTC. The chain uses TRBV29-1 and TRBJ2-5; 10 bases line up with TRBD1. The ends lost 5 bases at V and 7 bases at J; junction bases unmatched: 7. This CDR3 is 13 amino acids long. The germline CDR1 and CDR2 sequences are SQVTM and ANQGSEA.

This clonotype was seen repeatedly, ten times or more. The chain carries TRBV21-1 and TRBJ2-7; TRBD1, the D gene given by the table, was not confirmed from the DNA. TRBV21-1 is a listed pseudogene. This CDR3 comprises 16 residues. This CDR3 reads CASSIFKGGASYEQYF. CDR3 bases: TGTGCCAGCAGCATATTCAAGGGGGGGGCCTCCTACGAGCAGTACTTC.

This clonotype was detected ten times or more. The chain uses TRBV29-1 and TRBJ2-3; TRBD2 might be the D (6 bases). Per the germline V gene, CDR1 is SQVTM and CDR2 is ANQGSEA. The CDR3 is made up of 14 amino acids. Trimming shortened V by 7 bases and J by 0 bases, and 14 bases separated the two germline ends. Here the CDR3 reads CSAGSSASTDTQYF. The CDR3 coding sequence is TGCAGCGCCGGTTCTAGCGCCAGCACAGATACGCAGTATTTT.

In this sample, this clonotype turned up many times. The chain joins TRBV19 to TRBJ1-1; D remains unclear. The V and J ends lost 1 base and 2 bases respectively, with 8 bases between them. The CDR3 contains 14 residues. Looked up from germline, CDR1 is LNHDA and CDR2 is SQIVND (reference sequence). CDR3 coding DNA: TGTGCCAGTAGTATAGGGGCGGCTAACACTGAAGCTTTCTTT. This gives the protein CASSIGAANTEAFF.

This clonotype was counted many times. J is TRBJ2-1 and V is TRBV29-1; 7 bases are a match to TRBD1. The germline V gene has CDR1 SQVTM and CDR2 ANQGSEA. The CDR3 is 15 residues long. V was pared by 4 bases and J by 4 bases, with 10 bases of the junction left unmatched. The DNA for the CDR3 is TGCAGCGTTGTGCGGCAGGGGGATATTTACAATGAGCAGTTCTTC. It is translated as CSVVRQGDIYNEQFF.

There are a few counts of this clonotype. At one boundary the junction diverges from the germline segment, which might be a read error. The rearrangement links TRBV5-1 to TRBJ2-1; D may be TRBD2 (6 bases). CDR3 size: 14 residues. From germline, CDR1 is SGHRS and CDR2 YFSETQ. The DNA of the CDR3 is TGCGCCAGCAGCGGCGGGACTTCATACAATGAGCGGTTCTTC. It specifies CASSGGTSYNERFF. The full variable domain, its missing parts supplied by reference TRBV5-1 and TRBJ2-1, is KAGVTQTPRYLIKTRGQQVTLSCSPISGHRSVSWYQQTPGQGLQFLFEYFSETQRNKGNFPGRFSGRQFSNSRSEMNVSTLELGDSALYLCASSGGTSYNERFFGPGTRLTVL.

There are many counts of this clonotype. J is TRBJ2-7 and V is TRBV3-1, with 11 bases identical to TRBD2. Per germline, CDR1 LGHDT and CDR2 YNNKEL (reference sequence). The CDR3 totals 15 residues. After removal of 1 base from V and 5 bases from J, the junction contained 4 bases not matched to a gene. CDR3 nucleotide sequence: TGTGCCAGCAGCCAAGTACTAGCGGGAGAAAACGAGCAGTACTTC. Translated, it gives CASSQVLAGENEQYF.

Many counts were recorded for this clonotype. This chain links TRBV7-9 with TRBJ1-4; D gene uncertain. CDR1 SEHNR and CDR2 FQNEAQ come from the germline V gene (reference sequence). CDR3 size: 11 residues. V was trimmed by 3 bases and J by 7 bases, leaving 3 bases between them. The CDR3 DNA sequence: TGTGCCAGCAGCTTCAGTGAAAAACTGTTTTTT. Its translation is CASSFSEKLFF.

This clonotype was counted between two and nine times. The CDR3 DNA reads TGTGCCAGCAGCTTCAGGGGCTATTCCCCCTACGAGCAGTACTTC. Translating it yields CASSFRGYSPYEQYF. The rearrangement links TRBV11-1 to TRBJ2-7; D perhaps matches TRBD1 (6 bases). The CDR3 consists of 15 residues. V was cut by 3 bases and J by 2 bases, with 14 bases left in between. Germline values: CDR1 SGHAT, CDR2 FQDESV (reference sequence).